This TCR beta chain was recovered during a study of blood T cells in healthy people across ages. Study details: About one barcoded beta molecule per two T cells came from capture by template switching. Findings of the study overall: Per-million-T-cell TCR beta diversity fell roughly linearly with age.

A few counts support this clonotype. The antigen remains undetermined. One end of the junction varies from germline; a read error may be responsible. The CDR3 is 15 residues long. Next came a second PCR, run for about 7 to 12 cycles, which used a sample-barcoded 5' primer along with a J-beta primer mix. TCRdb re-called the 5' RACE reads through MiXCR, storing one row per CDR3 protein. Counted here are more than 650,000 distinct CDR3 sequences, about a fifth occurring once; the ten biggest clones make up around a fifth. Caucasian individuals from Russia who were healthy and aged about 6 to 90 acted as donors.

The chain carries TRBV12-3 or TRBV12-4 and TRBJ1-2, with TRBD1 matching over 10 bases. This sequence was found in a man in his 70s in good health. Sequences were obtained from blood. CDR3 protein: CASSVAGTGVYGYAF. In DNA, the CDR3 is TGTGCCAGCAGTGTCGCCGGGACAGGGGTTTATGGCTACGCCTTC.